One sample yielded the 23 T cell receptor beta chains listed below, sequenced in a study of blood T cell repertoires in COVID-19. Sequencing used immunoSEQ multiplex PCR; TCRdb keeps in-frame clones, though not all of them. The data contain over 100,000 clones, about nine tenths of them singletons. The sample taken for sequencing was peripheral blood. These receptors came from a woman aged 45-59 years with COVID-19, enrolled during active disease.

V and J are TRBV6-9 and TRBJ2-5; TRBD2 is a possible D gene (6 bases). This CDR3 spans 13 amino acids. The germline V gene encodes CDR1 MNHGY and CDR2 SVAAGI. With 4 bases removed from V and 3 bases from J, the gap between germline ends came to 9 bases. This CDR3 reads CASSLTREETQYF. CDR3 sequence (DNA): TGTGCCAGCAGTTTGACTAGGGAAGAGACCCAGTACTTC.

The CDR3 DNA reads TGCGCCAGCAGCCAAGTTCTGCGGTTGGATGGCTACACCTTC. This codes for CASSQVLRLDGYTF. The chain combines TRBV4-1 with TRBJ1-2; no reliable D call. CDR3 length equals 14 residues. Per germline, CDR1 MGHRA and CDR2 YSYEKL. V was clipped by 1 base and J by 6 bases, with 12 bases between them.

In this sample, this clone turned up once. The rearrangement links TRBV5-1 to TRBJ1-1, with D unresolved. CDR3 length equals 13 residues. Germline assignment: CDR1 SGHRS and CDR2 YFSETQ. Trimming removed 4 bases at V and 6 bases at J, with 13 bases between. DNA for the CDR3: TGCGCCAGCAGCCCGGGAGGGCTGGCTGAAGCTTTCTTT. The encoded protein is CASSPGGLAEAFF.

The chain is built from TRBV4-3 and TRBJ2-1; 8 positions agree with TRBD2. This CDR3 spans 14 amino acids. The V and J ends lost 6 bases and 8 bases, in that order; junction bases with no gene match: 9. Germline V lookup: CDR1 LGHNA, CDR2 YSLEER. CDR3 DNA sequence: TGCGCCAGCAGGGCAGCGGGGGTATTGGATGAGCAGTTCTTC. Amino acid sequence: CASRAAGVLDEQFF.

This sequence joins TRBV6-5 and TRBJ2-5; TRBD2 matches 8 bases. J was trimmed by 5 bases and V by 2 bases; bases with no gene match: 7. The CDR3 is 15 residues long. Germline CDR1 MNHEY, CDR2 SVGAGI. The CDR3 loop reads CASSYDPTSVETQYF. As DNA, the CDR3 is TGTGCCAGCAGTTACGATCCGACTAGCGTGGAGACCCAGTACTTC.

A remark on this clone: Other DNA sequences in the same sample also yield this CDR3. This chain links TRBV4-1 with TRBJ1-2; 10 bases are shared with TRBD1. The length of the CDR3 is 13 residues. Germline CDR1 MGHRA, CDR2 YSYEKL. V dropped 4 bases and J dropped 5; count of bases not matched to a gene: 1. CDR3 protein: CASSPGQGYGYTF. CDR3 nucleotides: TGCGCCAGCAGCCCGGGACAGGGGTATGGCTACACCTTC.

V is TRBV2 and J is TRBJ1-6; 10 nucleotides match TRBD1. The CDR3 loop spans 14 amino acids. The V gene's germline CDR1 is SNHLY and CDR2 FYNNEI. V trimming: 6 bases; J trimming: 11 bases; junction bases outside the gene matches: 7. CDR3 sequence reads: CASSARDRGAPLHF. CDR3 nucleotide sequence: TGTGCCAGCAGCGCCCGGGACAGGGGAGCACCCCTCCACTTT.

The chain is built from TRBV7-2 and TRBJ2-3; a possible D gene is TRBD1 (5 bases). CDR3 size: 14 residues. The V and J ends lost 5 bases and 4 bases respectively, with 13 bases between them. Germline V gene sequence: CDR1 SGHTA, CDR2 FQGNSA. The CDR3 reads CASSPQGGPDTQYF. The CDR3 bases are TGTGCCAGCAGCCCGCAGGGTGGACCAGATACGCAGTATTTT.

CDR3 loop: CASSLRQGLYGYTF. The CDR3 DNA follows: TGTGCCAGCAGTCTCAGGCAGGGGCTCTATGGCTACACCTTC. This chain connects TRBV6-6 to TRBJ1-2; D is perhaps TRBD1 (6 bases). This CDR3 contains 14 residues. CDR1 is MNHNY, CDR2 SVGAGI, per germline (reference sequence). Trimming took 5 bases from V and 4 from J, leaving 14 bases between them.

The chain couples TRBV3-1 (or the pseudogene TRBV3-2) to TRBJ2-2; the match to TRBD2 covers 12 bases. With 2 bases clipped from V and 4 bases from J, the junction kept 5 bases outside the gene matches. CDR1 and CDR2 (germline): LGHDT, YNNKEL (reference sequence). CDR3 length equals 17 residues. The DNA of the CDR3 is TGTGCCAGCAGCCAACTAGCGGGGGGGCCGGGCACCGGGGAGCTGTTTTTT. This encodes CASSQLAGGPGTGELFF.

This clone was counted only a few times. This chain joins TRBV12-5 and TRBJ2-6; 8 bases are shared with TRBD2. V was clipped by 0 bases and J by 0 bases; unmatched bases: 7. The CDR3 consists of 19 residues. Germline assignment: CDR1 LGHNT and CDR2 FRNRAP. The CDR3 DNA sequence: TGTGCTAGTGGTTTGGTATTCGCGGGGGGAAGCTCTGGGGCCAACGTCCTGACTTTC. This sequence encodes CASGLVFAGGSSGANVLTF. The whole variable domain, filled in from reference TRBV12-5 and TRBJ2-6, reads DARVTQTPRHKVTEMGQEVTMRCQPILGHNTVFWYRQTMMQGLELLAYFRNRAPLDDSGMPKDRFSAEMPDATLATLKIQPSEPRDSAVYFCASGLVFAGGSSGANVLTFGAGSRLTVL.

The gene calls are TRBV9 and TRBJ2-7; D gene unclear. The germline V gene has CDR1 SGDLS and CDR2 YYNGEE. The CDR3 consists of 13 residues. The V and J ends lost 5 bases and 0 bases respectively, with 9 bases between them. This CDR3 reads CASRPRSSYEQYF. The CDR3, as DNA: TGTGCCAGCAGGCCCAGGTCCTCCTACGAGCAGTACTTC.

The chain couples TRBV6-1 to TRBJ1-1, with D perhaps TRBD1 (6 bases). Germline lookup yields CDR1 MNHNS and CDR2 SASEGT. V gave up 2 bases and J gave up 1 base, with 11 bases separating them. The CDR3 contains 15 residues. The CDR3 is CASSERTAQNTEAFF. CDR3 nucleotide sequence: TGTGCCAGCAGTGAACGGACAGCGCAGAACACTGAAGCTTTCTTT.

This clone was recorded a few times. The chain recombines TRBV3-1 (or the pseudogene TRBV3-2) with TRBJ1-4; TRBD1 might be the D (5 bases). CDR3 length: 15 residues. CDR1 is LGHDT, CDR2 YNNKEL, per germline (reference sequence). Between the trimmed V and J ends, which lost 1 base and 8 bases, there was a span of 14 bases. CDR3 amino acids: CASSQVDSTNEKLFF. Here the CDR3 DNA reads TGTGCCAGCAGCCAAGTCGACAGCACGAACGAAAAACTGTTTTTT.

The V call is TRBV7-2, the J call TRBJ1-1, with 8 bases lining up with TRBD1. This CDR3 spans 16 amino acids. With V trimmed by 5 bases and J by 0 bases, 8 bases remained unmatched. In germline, CDR1 is SGHTA, CDR2 FQGNSA. The CDR3 DNA reads as TGTGCCAGCAGCCCCGGACAGGGAGAATTGAACACTGAAGCTTTCTTT. Protein product: CASSPGQGELNTEAFF. Supplemented by reference TRBV7-2 and TRBJ1-1, the full variable domain reads GAGVSQSPSNKVTEKGKDVELRCDPISGHTALYWYRQSLGQGLEFLIYFQGNSAPDKSGLPSDRFSAERTGGSVSTLTIQRTQQEDSAVYLCASSPGQGELNTEAFFGQGTRLTVV.

The V call is TRBV10-2, the J call TRBJ2-7; D ambiguous. Germline lookup yields CDR1 WSHSY and CDR2 SAAADI. V was shortened by 7 bases and J by 0 bases, with 4 bases between the two germline ends. This CDR3 comprises 11 residues. The CDR3 spells CASTGSYEQYF. The CDR3 DNA follows: TGCGCCAGCACAGGCTCCTACGAGCAGTACTTC.

The chain is built from TRBV5-1 and TRBJ2-2; 8 nucleotides agree with TRBD1. J was trimmed by 3 bases and V by 2 bases; bases with no gene match: 6. Germline CDR1 reads SGHRS; CDR2 reads YFSETQ. CDR3 length: 16 residues. The CDR3 spells CASSFGQGAHTGELFF. The CDR3 coding sequence is TGCGCCAGCAGCTTCGGTCAGGGGGCGCACACCGGGGAGCTGTTTTTT.

V usage is TRBV5-1 and J usage is TRBJ1-2; 9 nucleotides align to TRBD1. The V gene end was trimmed by 4 bases and the J gene end by 5 bases; junction bases not matched to a gene: 3. This CDR3 comprises 13 residues. Germline-derived CDR1 and CDR2 are SGHRS and YFSETQ. The chain's CDR3 is CASSGGTGYGYTF. CDR3 coding DNA: TGCGCCAGCAGCGGAGGGACAGGGTATGGCTACACCTTC.

The V and J genes are TRBV6-1 and TRBJ2-1; TRBD2 aligns across 12 bases. The germline CDR1 and CDR2 sequences are MNHNS and SASEGT. V lost 3 bases to trimming and J lost 4 bases; unmatched junction nucleotides: 1. This CDR3 comprises 15 residues. CDR3 nucleotide sequence: TGTGCCAGCAGTGATGGACTAGCGGGGTACAATGAGCAGTTCTTC. This encodes CASSDGLAGYNEQFF.

The sample holds one count of this clone. This chain uses TRBV28 with TRBJ1-1, with TRBD1 matching over 9 bases. This CDR3 is 13 amino acids long. The J segment lost 4 bases and the V segment lost 4 bases, leaving 1 base of the junction unmatched. Germline CDR1 is MDHEN and CDR2 is SYDVKM. The CDR3: CASSWTGVTEAFF. In nucleotides, the CDR3 is TGTGCCAGCAGTTGGACAGGGGTCACTGAAGCTTTCTTT.

The CDR3, as DNA: TGTGCCAGCAGTTTAGGCCCGCGGGTGAACACTGAAGCTTTCTTT. The encoded protein is CASSLGPRVNTEAFF. The chain carries TRBV28 and TRBJ1-1, with D hard to call. The ends were cut back, 2 bases at V and 0 bases at J, with 10 bases in the middle. Germline CDR1 MDHEN, CDR2 SYDVKM. The CDR3 length is 15 residues.

This rearrangement joins TRBV9 to TRBJ2-2; TRBD1 matches at 8 bases. The CDR3 covers 16 residues. The trim removed 3 bases at V and 4 bases at J, leaving 8 bases unmatched. CDR1 and CDR2 from the germline V gene are SGDLS and YYNGEE. CDR3 protein: CASSEETGVATGELFF. In DNA, the CDR3 is TGTGCCAGCAGCGAAGAGACAGGGGTCGCCACCGGGGAGCTGTTTTTT.

To note about this clone: One end of the junction fails to match germline, which may point to a read error. V usage is TRBV7-7 and J usage is TRBJ2-5; a possible D gene is TRBD1 (6 bases). This CDR3 has 16 amino acids. CDR1 is SSHAT and CDR2 is FNYEAQ in the germline V gene (reference sequence). CDR3 in DNA: TGTGCTAGCAGCTTACACCGGGACACCCTACAAGAGACCCAGTACTTC. Protein: CASSLHRDTLQETQYF. The whole variable domain, remainder taken from reference TRBV7-7 and TRBJ2-5, is GAGVSQSPRYKVTKRGQDVTLRCDPISSHATLYWYQQALGQGPEFLTYFNYEAQPDKSGLPSDRFSAERPEGSISTLTIQRTEQRDSAMYRCASSLHRDTLQETQYFGPGTRLLVL.